The T cell receptor beta chain described here comes from a study of monozygotic twins with inflammatory bowel disease. TCRalpha and TCRbeta cDNA went through two nested PCRs of around 15 and 10 cycles. TCRdb reprocessed the 5' RACE reads and keeps a single row for each CDR3 protein, giving no DNA. This sample contains approximately 400,000 distinct CDR3 sequences. Whole blood without T cell sorting served as the source of isolated total RNA. CDR3 length equals 15 residues. CDR1 and CDR2 (germline): SGHRS, YFSETQ. V and J are TRBV5-1 and TRBJ2-3; TCRdb proposes TRBD1, but this gene call is untestable without DNA. The clonotype comes from a human donor with ulcerative colitis or Crohn's disease, or a healthy co-twin of an affected twin (not recorded which). The sample taken for sequencing was blood. Here the CDR3 reads CASSRGQGMADTQYF.